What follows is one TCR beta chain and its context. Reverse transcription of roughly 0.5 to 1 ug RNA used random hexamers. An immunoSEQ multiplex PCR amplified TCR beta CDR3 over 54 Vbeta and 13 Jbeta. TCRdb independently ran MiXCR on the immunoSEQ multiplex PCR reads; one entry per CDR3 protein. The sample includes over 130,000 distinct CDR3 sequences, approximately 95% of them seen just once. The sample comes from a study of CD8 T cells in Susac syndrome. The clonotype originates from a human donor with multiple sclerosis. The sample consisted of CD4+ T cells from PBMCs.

CDR3 sequence reads: CAWDEVGSPLHF. DNA for the CDR3: TGTGCCTGGGACGAGGTGGGTTCACCCCTCCACTTT. This chain links TRBV30 with TRBJ1-6; no clear D gene. CDR1 and CDR2 from the germline V gene are GTSNPN and SVGIG (reference sequence). V gave up 5 bases and J gave up 9 bases, with 11 bases separating them. CDR3 size: 12 residues.